The entry that follows covers one T cell receptor (beta chain) sequence. The record originates from a study of blood T cell repertoires in COVID-19. On the study more broadly: COVID-19 samples, acute and convalescent, were from the United States, Italy and Spain. Sources were T cells, B-cell-depleted T cells, or PBMCs; the material itself was cDNA or gDNA.

In the authors' methods: Reference gene primer amplification in the assay estimated nucleated cell counts. Assay used: immunoSEQ multiplex PCR; TCRdb lists only in-frame clones, some missing. From that table come the V and J calls and clone size; the DNA was used to work out D and trimming. The data show 99,000 or so clones, around 87% seen once. V trimming: 6 bases; J trimming: 1 base; junction bases outside the gene matches: 8. From germline, CDR1 is SNHLY and CDR2 FYNNEI. The CDR3 contains 16 residues. The sequence was obtained from a middle-aged man with acute or convalescent COVID-19. This chain links TRBV2 with TRBJ2-3; 9 bases match TRBD1. Sequenced input: peripheral blood. Here the CDR3 reads CASSTTGGVGTDTQYF. DNA for the CDR3: TGTGCCAGCAGCACAACAGGGGGCGTTGGCACAGATACGCAGTATTTT.